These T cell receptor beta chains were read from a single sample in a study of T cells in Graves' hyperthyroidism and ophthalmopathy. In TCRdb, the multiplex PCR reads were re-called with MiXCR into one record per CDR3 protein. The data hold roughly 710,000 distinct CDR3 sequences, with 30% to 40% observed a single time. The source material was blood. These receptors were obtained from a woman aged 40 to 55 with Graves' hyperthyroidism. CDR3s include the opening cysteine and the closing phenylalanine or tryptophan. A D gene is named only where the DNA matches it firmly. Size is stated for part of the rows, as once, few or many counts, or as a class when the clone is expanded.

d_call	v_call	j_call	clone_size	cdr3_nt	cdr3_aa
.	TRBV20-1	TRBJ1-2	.	TGCAGTGCCACGCTGGGATGTTCCGGGTGGTATGGCTACACCTTC	CSATLGCSGWYGYTF
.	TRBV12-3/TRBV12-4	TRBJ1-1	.	TGTGCCAGCAGGGAAGGTACCAGGAGAGCTTTCTTT	CASREGTRRAFF
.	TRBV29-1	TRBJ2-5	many	TGCAGCGTTGTAGGTCAGACCCAGTACTTC	CSVVGQTQYF
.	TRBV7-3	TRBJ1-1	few	TGTGCCAGCAGCTTAGAACGGGAGTTGAACACTGAAGCTTTCTTT	CASSLERELNTEAFF
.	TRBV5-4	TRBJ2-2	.	TGTGCCAGCAGCTTGTTGGGTCGTGGCACCGGGGAGCTGTTTTTT	CASSLLGRGTGELFF
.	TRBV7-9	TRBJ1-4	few	TGTGCCAGCAGCCCCGCGGTGGGGGCAACTAATGAAAAACTGTTTTTT	CASSPAVGATNEKLFF
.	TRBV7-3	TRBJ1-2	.	TGCGCCAGCAGCCAAGATGGGGGAGGAACCTTATATGGCTACACCTTC	CASSQDGGGTLYGYTF
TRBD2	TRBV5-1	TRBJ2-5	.	TGCGCCAGCAGCTTGTCGATAGCGGGAGGCCAAGAGACCCAGTACTTC	CASSLSIAGGQETQYF
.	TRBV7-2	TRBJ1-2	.	TGTGCCAGCAGCTTACGGCTAGGGGCTCACGGCTACACCTTC	CASSLRLGAHGYTF
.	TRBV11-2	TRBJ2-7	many	TGTGCCAGCAGCCGAGCCAGGGAGCAGTACTTC	CASSRAREQYF
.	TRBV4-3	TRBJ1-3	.	TGCGCCAGCAGCCAGGATCCAATCTCTGGAAACACCATATATTTT	CASSQDPISGNTIYF
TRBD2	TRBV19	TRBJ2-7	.	TGTGCCAGTAGTACCTACTCTAGCGGGAGCAGCGAGCAGTACTTC	CASSTYSSGSSEQYF
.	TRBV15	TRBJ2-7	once	TGTGCCAGCAGCGGGCCGAGACTCCTTGTGGAGCAGTACTTC	CASSGPRLLVEQYF
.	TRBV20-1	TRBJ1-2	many	TGCAGTGCCCCGTGGGTAGACTATGGCTACACCTTC	CSAPWVDYGYTF
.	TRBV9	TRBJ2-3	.	TGTGCCAGCAGCGTAGCCAGCGGAGCAAAGATAGATACGCAGTATTTT	CASSVASGAKIDTQYF